Following are 18 T cell receptor beta chains from one sample sequenced in a study of blood T cells in healthy people across ages. Primers used in a second PCR of about 6 to 11 cycles were a sample-barcoded 5' primer and a J-beta primer mix. Each CDR3 protein is one row after TCRdb ran MiXCR on the 5' RACE reads. In the table there are approximately 780,000 distinct CDR3 sequences, under 30% of which are singletons. The data also belong to a second study, concerning T cells of mothers and their children.

Sequenced sample: blood. The receptors come from a boy between 10 and 17 years old in good health.

The V and J genes are TRBV10-3 and TRBJ2-1; TRBD1 is a possible D gene (5 bases). Germline V CDR1 and CDR2: ENHRY, SYGVKD. The CDR3 runs to 16 residues. Trimming took 2 bases from V and 2 from J, leaving 13 bases between them. CDR3 amino acids: CAISERWGGAYNEQFF. The CDR3, as DNA: TGTGCCATCAGTGAGCGGTGGGGCGGCGCCTACAATGAGCAGTTCTTC.

The gene calls are TRBV28 and TRBJ2-7; TRBD1 might be the D (6 bases). The CDR3 consists of 13 residues. Trimming took off 10 bases at V and 1 base at J, with 14 bases between the two ends. The germline V gene encodes CDR1 MDHEN and CDR2 SYDVKM. CDR3 nucleotides: TGTGCCACCAACCGGGACAAGTCCTACGAGCAGTACTTC. It yields the protein CATNRDKSYEQYF.

This clonotype has a single count. Without the conserved terminal phenylalanine or tryptophan, this CDR3 likely stems from a read error. The chain uses TRBV2 and TRBJ2-5, with 8 bases fitting TRBD2. V lost 11 bases to trimming and J lost 3 bases; unmatched junction nucleotides: 8. This CDR3 has 13 residues. CDR1 is SNHLY and CDR2 is FYNNEI in the germline V gene. CDR3 sequence: CAGGLEVKETQYL. CDR3 nucleotides: TGTGCCGGGGGACTAGAGGTGAAAGAGACCCAGTACCTC.

This clonotype was detected a few times. The chain carries TRBV3-1 and TRBJ2-5; 11 bases map to TRBD2. The germline V gene has CDR1 LGHDT and CDR2 YNNKEL (reference sequence). J lost 2 bases, V lost 8 bases, and 10 bases had no gene match. This CDR3 contains 16 residues. The CDR3 coding sequence is TGTGCCAGCGGGAATAGCGGGGGGGCCTGGCAAGAGACCCAGTACTTC. This translates into CASGNSGGAWQETQYF.

The rearrangement links TRBV12-3 or TRBV12-4 to TRBJ2-3; 7 nucleotides agree with TRBD2. The CDR3 loop spans 16 amino acids. Losses at the gene ends were 5 bases for V and 1 base for J; bases not matched to a gene: 9. CDR3 in DNA: TGTGCCAGCAGTCCCTCCCTACGGGGGGGCACAGATACGCAGTATTTT. Translated, it gives CASSPSLRGGTDTQYF.

J is TRBJ2-4 and V is TRBV6-5; D remains ambiguous. The CDR3 loop spans 13 amino acids. The V and J ends lost 6 bases and 13 bases respectively, with 19 bases between them. CDR1 and CDR2 (germline): MNHEY, SVGAGI. This CDR3 reads CASSFTPDRAQYF. For the CDR3, the DNA is TGTGCCAGCAGCTTCACCCCTGATAGGGCCCAGTACTTC.

The sample holds many counts of this clonotype. The gene calls are TRBV9 and TRBJ2-3; maybe TRBD2 (6 bases). The V gene lost 0 bases and the J gene lost 0 bases, with 11 bases spanning the gap. This CDR3 comprises 16 residues. The V gene's germline CDR1 is SGDLS and CDR2 YYNGEE. The CDR3 DNA is TGTGCCAGCAGCGTAGGGGGACTCGCTAGCACAGATACGCAGTATTTT. Its translation is CASSVGGLASTDTQYF.

This clonotype was counted a few times. The chain combines TRBV12-3 or TRBV12-4 with TRBJ2-2, with 7 bases that match TRBD1. V lost 6 bases, J lost 4 bases, and 8 bases stayed unmatched. CDR3 length: 15 amino acids. The CDR3 spells CASRRQGVLTGELFF. CDR3 bases: TGTGCCAGCAGACGGCAGGGGGTACTCACCGGGGAGCTGTTTTTT.

This clonotype was seen only a few times. V is TRBV6-1 and J is TRBJ2-7; 9 positions agree with TRBD1. Germline V lookup: CDR1 MNHNS, CDR2 SASEGT. The CDR3 is 14 residues long. J gave up 2 bases and V 7 bases, and 6 bases lay outside the gene matches. CDR3 bases: TGTGCCAGCACCAAGGACAGGGGCCCCTACGAGCAGTACTTC. Translating it yields CASTKDRGPYEQYF.

This clonotype was detected a few times. The J gene is TRBJ1-2, the V gene TRBV20-1; 10 nucleotides agree with TRBD1. The V and J ends lost 7 bases and 8 bases, in that order; junction bases with no gene match: 7. This CDR3 comprises 12 residues. Germline CDR1 and CDR2: DFQATT and SNEGSKA (reference sequence). CDR3 sequence reads: CSVRQGAGGYTF. As DNA, the CDR3 is TGCAGTGTTCGACAGGGGGCGGGAGGCTACACCTTC.

The rearrangement uses TRBV7-9 and TRBJ2-4, with no clear D. This CDR3 spans 13 amino acids. The V end was cut by 5 bases, the J end by 4 bases, with 9 bases between. Germline CDR1 is SEHNR and CDR2 is FQNEAQ (reference sequence). The CDR3 coding sequence is TGTGCCAGCAGCGCCCAACGGAAAAACATTCAGTACTTC. This sequence encodes CASSAQRKNIQYF.

The V gene is TRBV6-6, the J gene TRBJ1-2, with D possibly TRBD1 on 5 matching bases. This CDR3 has 14 residues. Germline V gene data show CDR1 as MNHNY and CDR2 as SVGAGI (reference sequence). Between the trimmed V and J ends, which lost 5 bases and 2 bases, there was a span of 12 bases. CDR3 DNA: TGTGCCAGCAGTCCGCGCAGGGTCAACTATGGCTACACCTTC. It is translated as CASSPRRVNYGYTF.

The chain's CDR3 is CASKRLAGDYEQYF. In nucleotides, the CDR3 is TGTGCCAGCAAAAGACTAGCGGGGGATTACGAGCAGTACTTC. This sequence joins TRBV2 and TRBJ2-5, with 12 positions matching TRBD2. The J call may not be correct, given that the DNA end is closer to TRBJ2-7. Germline V CDR1 and CDR2: SNHLY, FYNNEI. The CDR3 is 14 residues long.

This clonotype has just a few counts. J is TRBJ2-3 and V is TRBV7-2, with 8 nucleotides matching TRBD2. Germline lookup yields CDR1 SGHTA and CDR2 FQGNSA. The CDR3 is 17 residues long. J lost 2 bases, V lost 2 bases, and 9 bases had no gene match. CDR3 nucleotide sequence: TGTGCCAGCAGCTTAAAAGTAGCGGGGTTGCCCACAGATACGCAGTATTTT. Its protein product is CASSLKVAGLPTDTQYF.

In this sample, this clonotype turned up a few times. V gene TRBV5-1 combines with J gene TRBJ2-5; tentative D call: TRBD2 (6 bases). The J call may be faulty, since TRBJ2-7 better matches the DNA end. From germline, CDR1 is SGHRS and CDR2 YFSETQ. The CDR3 runs to 14 residues. In DNA, the CDR3 is TGCGCCAGCGGCAAAGGAGGGACCTCCTACGAGCAGTACTTC. Its protein is CASGKGGTSYEQYF.

The rearrangement joins TRBV20-1 to TRBJ2-7; weak D call: TRBD1 (6 bases). V was clipped by 2 bases and J by 2 bases, with 10 bases between them. There are 13 residues in the CDR3. Germline CDR1 is DFQATT and CDR2 is SNEGSKA (reference sequence). CDR3 loop: CSARRTAAYEQYF. The CDR3 DNA follows: TGCAGTGCTAGAAGGACAGCCGCCTACGAGCAGTACTTC.

CDR3: CASSAGGRNNEQFF. The CDR3 bases are TGTGCCAGCAGCGCCGGGGGCCGGAACAATGAGCAGTTCTTC. The chain recombines TRBV9 with TRBJ2-1, with D perhaps matching TRBD1 or TRBD2 (6 bases each). The germline V gene has CDR1 SGDLS and CDR2 YYNGEE. V shed 3 bases and J shed 5 bases, with 12 bases lying between them. The CDR3 runs 14 residues.

The chain couples TRBV10-3 to TRBJ2-7; D might be TRBD2 (5 bases). Trimming took off 6 bases at V and 5 bases at J, with 17 bases between the two ends. From germline, CDR1 is ENHRY and CDR2 SYGVKD. The CDR3 loop spans 14 amino acids. This chain's CDR3 is CAIRGASAADEQYF. The DNA of the CDR3 is TGTGCCATCAGGGGAGCCAGCGCCGCTGACGAGCAGTACTTC.